A selection of T cell receptor beta chains follows, all from one sample in a study of T cells in Graves' hyperthyroidism and ophthalmopathy. TCRdb re-analysed the multiplex PCR reads in MiXCR, keeping a single row per CDR3 protein. The sample records around 340,000 distinct CDR3 sequences, over 15% being singletons. The material sequenced was blood. These receptors were collected from a young man with Graves' hyperthyroidism. Each CDR3 is given with its conserved first and last residue. D genes are given only for firm matches. Clone size, where shown, is once, few, many, or a class for clones that have expanded.

v_gene: TRBV7-2
d_gene: TRBD2
abundance: -
j_gene: TRBJ2-7
CDR3nt: TGTGCCAGCAGCCAAAACCGGGGACTAACCTACGAGCAGTACTTC
CDR3aa: CASSQNRGLTYEQYF

v_gene: TRBV19
d_gene: -
abundance: -
j_gene: TRBJ2-5
CDR3nt: TGTGCCAGTGGACCGGACCTTGGCTACCAAGAGACCCAGTACTTC
CDR3aa: CASGPDLGYQETQYF

v_gene: TRBV3-1
d_gene: TRBD1
abundance: many
j_gene: TRBJ1-2
CDR3nt: TGTGCCAGCAGCCCCTTGGACAGGCCCTATGGCTACACCTTC
CDR3aa: CASSPLDRPYGYTF

v_gene: TRBV7-2
d_gene: -
abundance: many
j_gene: TRBJ2-7
CDR3nt: TGTGCCAGCAGCCAGGGTCCAGCTCCCACCTACGAGCAGTACTTC
CDR3aa: CASSQGPAPTYEQYF

v_gene: TRBV14
d_gene: -
abundance: -
j_gene: TRBJ2-2
CDR3nt: TGTGCCAGCAGCCATTGGACGGGCGGGGAGCTGTTTTTT
CDR3aa: CASSHWTGGELFF

v_gene: TRBV12-3/TRBV12-4
d_gene: TRBD2
abundance: many
j_gene: TRBJ2-1
CDR3nt: TGTGCCAGCAGGGGGACTAGCGTATACAATGAGCAGTTCTTC
CDR3aa: CASRGTSVYNEQFF

v_gene: TRBV7-2
d_gene: TRBD1
abundance: many
j_gene: TRBJ2-7
CDR3nt: TGTGCCAGCAGCTTAAGACAGGGGGTGGGAGAGCAGTACTTC
CDR3aa: CASSLRQGVGEQYF

v_gene: TRBV3-1
d_gene: -
abundance: many
j_gene: TRBJ2-2
CDR3nt: TGTGCCAGCACCAGGACAGCTAACACCGGGGAGCTGTTTTTT
CDR3aa: CASTRTANTGELFF

v_gene: TRBV12-3/TRBV12-4
d_gene: -
abundance: many
j_gene: TRBJ2-7
CDR3nt: TGTGCCAGCAGTTTTGAACAGGGTAGGCAGCAGTACTTC
CDR3aa: CASSFEQGRQQYF

v_gene: TRBV24-1
d_gene: -
abundance: many
j_gene: TRBJ1-5
CDR3nt: TGTGCCACCCAGGGAAGCAATCAGCCCCAGCATTTT
CDR3aa: CATQGSNQPQHF

v_gene: TRBV5-1
d_gene: -
abundance: many
j_gene: TRBJ2-1
CDR3nt: TGCGCCAGCAGCACCGGGACCAGTGAGCAGTTCTTC
CDR3aa: CASSTGTSEQFF

v_gene: TRBV25-1
d_gene: -
abundance: -
j_gene: TRBJ2-7
CDR3nt: TGTGCCAGCCAGGGACTTTACGAGCAGTACTTC
CDR3aa: CASQGLYEQYF

v_gene: TRBV29-1
d_gene: -
abundance: few
j_gene: TRBJ1-2
CDR3nt: TGCAGCTCCGGGGGCTACACCTTC
CDR3aa: CSSGGYTF

v_gene: TRBV6-1
d_gene: TRBD1
abundance: -
j_gene: TRBJ2-5
CDR3nt: TGTGCCAGCAGTGAAGCGCCAGGGGGCGTTGAGACCCAGTACTTC
CDR3aa: CASSEAPGGVETQYF

v_gene: TRBV19
d_gene: -
abundance: many
j_gene: TRBJ2-7
CDR3nt: TGTGCCATCCACCCCTCACGTTGGTCGGATTCCTACGAGCAGTACTTC
CDR3aa: CAIHPSRWSDSYEQYF

v_gene: TRBV29-1
d_gene: TRBD2
abundance: many
j_gene: TRBJ2-1
CDR3nt: TGCAGCGTTGATCTAGCGGGGGCCGTAGAGTATGAGCAGTTCTTC
CDR3aa: CSVDLAGAVEYEQFF

v_gene: TRBV6-4
d_gene: TRBD2
abundance: -
j_gene: TRBJ2-3
CDR3nt: TGTGCCAGCAGTGACTTCGGCGGGAGGGCCGTAGATACGCAGTATTTT
CDR3aa: CASSDFGGRAVDTQYF

v_gene: TRBV24-1
d_gene: TRBD2
abundance: many
j_gene: TRBJ2-1
CDR3nt: TGTGCCACCAGTGCCCAGTCGGGACTAGCCAACAATGAGCAGTTCTTC
CDR3aa: CATSAQSGLANNEQFF

v_gene: TRBV3-1
d_gene: -
abundance: many
j_gene: TRBJ2-6
CDR3nt: TGTGCCAGCAGCCAAGGGATCCAAGGGTTCTCTGGGGCCAACGTCCTGACTTTC
CDR3aa: CASSQGIQGFSGANVLTF

v_gene: TRBV20-1
d_gene: -
abundance: many
j_gene: TRBJ2-6
CDR3nt: TGCAGTGCTCCCGGGACATCCGGGGCCAACGTCCTGACTTTC
CDR3aa: CSAPGTSGANVLTF

v_gene: TRBV5-5
d_gene: -
abundance: many
j_gene: TRBJ2-7
CDR3nt: TGTGCCAGCAGCAAAGAAGGTATTTTGGGCTACGAGCAGTACTTC
CDR3aa: CASSKEGILGYEQYF

v_gene: TRBV20-1
d_gene: -
abundance: -
j_gene: TRBJ2-1
CDR3nt: TGCAGTGCTAGGGAGGGGTACAGTGAGCAGTTCTTC
CDR3aa: CSAREGYSEQFF

v_gene: TRBV24-1
d_gene: -
abundance: many
j_gene: TRBJ2-1
CDR3nt: TGTGCCACCAGTGAGGGGGGGCGACCCGGCTCCTACAATGAGCAGTTCTTC
CDR3aa: CATSEGGRPGSYNEQFF

v_gene: TRBV3-1
d_gene: TRBD2
abundance: many
j_gene: TRBJ2-5
CDR3nt: TGTGCCAGCAGCCTACGGACTAGCGGTTTAGAGACCCAGTACTTC
CDR3aa: CASSLRTSGLETQYF

v_gene: TRBV5-1
d_gene: TRBD2
abundance: many
j_gene: TRBJ2-1
CDR3nt: TGCGCCAGCAGCTTGCTTCCAGCGGGGGACAATGAGCAGTTCTTC
CDR3aa: CASSLLPAGDNEQFF

v_gene: TRBV6-1
d_gene: -
abundance: many
j_gene: TRBJ1-2
CDR3nt: TGTGCCAGCTCACGAACCTTGGGGGTTGGCTACACCTTC
CDR3aa: CASSRTLGVGYTF

v_gene: TRBV5-1
d_gene: TRBD1
abundance: many
j_gene: TRBJ2-3
CDR3nt: TGCGCCAGCATCGAAGGACAGGGAAGCACAGATACGCAGTATTTT
CDR3aa: CASIEGQGSTDTQYF

v_gene: TRBV27
d_gene: -
abundance: -
j_gene: TRBJ2-7
CDR3nt: TGTGCCAGCAGTTTCGACCGAGTAGAGCAGTACTTC
CDR3aa: CASSFDRVEQYF

v_gene: TRBV4-1
d_gene: -
abundance: few
j_gene: TRBJ2-2
CDR3nt: TGCGCCAGCAGCCAAGACGGACCTAGTGGGGAGCTGTTTTTT
CDR3aa: CASSQDGPSGELFF

v_gene: TRBV11-3
d_gene: -
abundance: many
j_gene: TRBJ1-2
CDR3nt: TGTGCCAGCAGCTTAGACAGGGCCGGCGGCTACACCTTC
CDR3aa: CASSLDRAGGYTF

v_gene: TRBV5-1
d_gene: -
abundance: many
j_gene: TRBJ2-5
CDR3nt: TGCGCCAGCAGCTTGGTAGGGGCGGAGAAGACCCAGTACTTC
CDR3aa: CASSLVGAEKTQYF

v_gene: TRBV9
d_gene: TRBD2
abundance: -
j_gene: TRBJ2-3
CDR3nt: TGTGCCAGCAGCGTAGGAGGAGGGAGGGCAGGAGCAGATACGCAGTATTTT
CDR3aa: CASSVGGGRAGADTQYF

v_gene: TRBV6-1
d_gene: -
abundance: many
j_gene: TRBJ2-3
CDR3nt: TGTGCCAGCAGCCCCCCGGGCCGCACAGATACGCAGTATTTT
CDR3aa: CASSPPGRTDTQYF

v_gene: TRBV5-1
d_gene: -
abundance: -
j_gene: TRBJ2-7
CDR3nt: TGCGCCAGCAGCTTGCAGGGTCCGTCCTACGAGCAGTACTTC
CDR3aa: CASSLQGPSYEQYF

v_gene: TRBV3-1
d_gene: TRBD2
abundance: many
j_gene: TRBJ2-3
CDR3nt: TGTGCCAGCAGCCAAGCGGGAGGGGCGAATACGCAGTATTTT
CDR3aa: CASSQAGGANTQYF

v_gene: TRBV19
d_gene: -
abundance: -
j_gene: TRBJ2-2
CDR3nt: TGTGCCAGTTGCAGGTCCCAGAACACCGGGGAGCTGTTTTTT
CDR3aa: CASCRSQNTGELFF

v_gene: TRBV4-1
d_gene: TRBD1
abundance: many
j_gene: TRBJ1-2
CDR3nt: TGCGCCAGCAGCCAAGGAAGGGACAGGGGCTATGGCTACACCTTC
CDR3aa: CASSQGRDRGYGYTF

v_gene: TRBV14
d_gene: TRBD2
abundance: many
j_gene: TRBJ2-1
CDR3nt: TGTGCCAGCAGCCGCCAAAGACTAGCGGGAGCCCCTCGCTTATACAATGAGCAGTTCTTC
CDR3aa: CASSRQRLAGAPRLYNEQFF

v_gene: TRBV5-1
d_gene: -
abundance: -
j_gene: TRBJ1-4
CDR3nt: TGCGCCAGCAGCCCGACTCCAACTAATGAAAAACTGTTTTTT
CDR3aa: CASSPTPTNEKLFF

v_gene: TRBV28
d_gene: TRBD1
abundance: many
j_gene: TRBJ2-3
CDR3nt: TGTGCCAGCAGTCTAACCCGGGACAGGGGCCTCTACACAGATACGCAGTATTTT
CDR3aa: CASSLTRDRGLYTDTQYF

v_gene: TRBV24-1
d_gene: TRBD1
abundance: -
j_gene: TRBJ2-5
CDR3nt: TGTGCCACCAGTGCCCTCTTGGGACAGGGGATTCTCGAGACCCAGTACTTC
CDR3aa: CATSALLGQGILETQYF

v_gene: TRBV20-1
d_gene: -
abundance: many
j_gene: TRBJ1-1
CDR3nt: TGCAGTGCTAGAAGGACAGCGAACACTGAAGCTTTCTTT
CDR3aa: CSARRTANTEAFF

v_gene: TRBV29-1
d_gene: TRBD1
abundance: many
j_gene: TRBJ2-2
CDR3nt: TGCAGCGTTGAAACAGGGGCCGGGGAGCTGTTTTTT
CDR3aa: CSVETGAGELFF

v_gene: TRBV24-1
d_gene: -
abundance: many
j_gene: TRBJ1-6
CDR3nt: TGTGCCACCAGTGATACCAGACAGAATTCACCCCTCCACTTT
CDR3aa: CATSDTRQNSPLHF

v_gene: TRBV19
d_gene: -
abundance: -
j_gene: TRBJ1-2
CDR3nt: TGTGCCAGTATTGAGGAAAACTATGGCTACACCTTC
CDR3aa: CASIEENYGYTF

v_gene: TRBV6-1
d_gene: -
abundance: many
j_gene: TRBJ2-5
CDR3nt: TGTGCCAGCAGTGACTGGACTTTGCTCAAGGAGACCCAGTACTTC
CDR3aa: CASSDWTLLKETQYF

v_gene: TRBV27
d_gene: TRBD1
abundance: few
j_gene: TRBJ1-2
CDR3nt: TGTGCCAGCAGTGAATCGAGCAGGGGGCCGATTGGCTACACCTTC
CDR3aa: CASSESSRGPIGYTF

v_gene: TRBV3-1
d_gene: TRBD2
abundance: many
j_gene: TRBJ2-2
CDR3nt: TGTGCCAGCAGCCCCCCCGGAGCGGGAGCCACCGGGGAGCTGTTTTTT
CDR3aa: CASSPPGAGATGELFF

v_gene: TRBV7-3
d_gene: -
abundance: many
j_gene: TRBJ2-5
CDR3nt: TGTGCCAGCAGCTTTGGCAACCAAGAGACCCAGTACTTC
CDR3aa: CASSFGNQETQYF

v_gene: TRBV9
d_gene: -
abundance: few
j_gene: TRBJ2-2
CDR3nt: TGTGCCAGCAGCGTAGAGGACTCGAACACCGGGGAGCTGTTTTTT
CDR3aa: CASSVEDSNTGELFF

v_gene: TRBV27
d_gene: -
abundance: many
j_gene: TRBJ2-1
CDR3nt: TGTGCCAGCAAAGAGGGGTTAGGGAATGAGCAGTTCTTC
CDR3aa: CASKEGLGNEQFF

v_gene: TRBV7-9
d_gene: -
abundance: many
j_gene: TRBJ1-2
CDR3nt: TGTGCCAGCAGCTTAGCTGGGGGGGCCTCCACCTTC
CDR3aa: CASSLAGGASTF

v_gene: TRBV12-3/TRBV12-4
d_gene: TRBD1
abundance: many
j_gene: TRBJ1-3
CDR3nt: TGTGCCAGCAGTTTGGGACAGGGGAGACCTGGAAACACCATATATTTT
CDR3aa: CASSLGQGRPGNTIYF

v_gene: TRBV5-1
d_gene: TRBD2
abundance: few
j_gene: TRBJ2-2
CDR3nt: TGCGCCAGCAGGAAACTAGCGGGGGCGAACACCGGGGAGCTGTTTTTT
CDR3aa: CASRKLAGANTGELFF

v_gene: TRBV10-3
d_gene: TRBD2
abundance: many
j_gene: TRBJ2-1
CDR3nt: TGTGCCATCAGTGGCCCGGGTCGGGAGGACTACAATGAGCAGTTCTTC
CDR3aa: CAISGPGREDYNEQFF

v_gene: TRBV2
d_gene: -
abundance: many
j_gene: TRBJ1-5
CDR3nt: TGTGCCAGCATGGAGAATAGCAATCAGCCCCAGCATTTT
CDR3aa: CASMENSNQPQHF

v_gene: TRBV30
d_gene: TRBD2
abundance: few
j_gene: TRBJ2-1
CDR3nt: TGTGCCGGATTACTAGCGGGAGTCGTTGCTGAGCAGTTCTTC
CDR3aa: CAGLLAGVVAEQFF